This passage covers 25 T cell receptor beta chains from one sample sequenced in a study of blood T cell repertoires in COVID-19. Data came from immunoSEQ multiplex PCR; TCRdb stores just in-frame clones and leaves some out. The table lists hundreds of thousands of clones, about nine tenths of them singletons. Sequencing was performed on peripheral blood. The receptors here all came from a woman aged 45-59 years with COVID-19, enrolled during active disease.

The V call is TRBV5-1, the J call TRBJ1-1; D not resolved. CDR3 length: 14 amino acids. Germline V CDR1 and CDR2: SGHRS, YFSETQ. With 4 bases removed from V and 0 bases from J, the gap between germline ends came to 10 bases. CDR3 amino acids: CASSREGMNTEAFF. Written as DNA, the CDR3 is TGCGCCAGCAGCAGGGAGGGTATGAACACTGAAGCTTTCTTT.

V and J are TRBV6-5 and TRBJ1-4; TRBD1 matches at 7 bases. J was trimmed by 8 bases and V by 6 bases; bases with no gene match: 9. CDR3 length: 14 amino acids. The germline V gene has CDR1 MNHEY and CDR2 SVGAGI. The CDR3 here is CASRGGRGQEKLFF. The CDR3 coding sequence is TGTGCCAGCAGAGGGGGCAGGGGTCAGGAAAAACTGTTTTTT.

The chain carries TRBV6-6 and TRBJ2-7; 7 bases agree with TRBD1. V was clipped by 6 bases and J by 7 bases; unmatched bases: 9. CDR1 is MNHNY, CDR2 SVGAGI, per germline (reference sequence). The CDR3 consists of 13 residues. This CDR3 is CASSPGQSGEQYF. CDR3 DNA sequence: TGTGCCAGCAGCCCGGGACAGTCTGGGGAGCAGTACTTC.

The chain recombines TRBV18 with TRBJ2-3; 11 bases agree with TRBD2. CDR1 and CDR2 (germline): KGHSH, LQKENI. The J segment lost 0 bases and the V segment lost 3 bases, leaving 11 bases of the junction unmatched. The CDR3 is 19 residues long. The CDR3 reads CASSPPTSGTYTSTDTQYF. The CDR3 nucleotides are TGTGCCAGCTCACCTCCGACTAGCGGGACCTACACTAGCACAGATACGCAGTATTTT.

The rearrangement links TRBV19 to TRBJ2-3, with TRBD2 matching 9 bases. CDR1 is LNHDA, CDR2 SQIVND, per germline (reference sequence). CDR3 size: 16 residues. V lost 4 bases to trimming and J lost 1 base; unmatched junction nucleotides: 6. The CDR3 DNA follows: TGTGCCAGTAGTAGCGGGAGGGCCCCTGGCACAGATACGCAGTATTTT. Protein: CASSSGRAPGTDTQYF.

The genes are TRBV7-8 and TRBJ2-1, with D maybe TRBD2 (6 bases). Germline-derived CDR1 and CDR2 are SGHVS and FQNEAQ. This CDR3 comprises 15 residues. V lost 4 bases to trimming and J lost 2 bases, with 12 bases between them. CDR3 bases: TGTGCCAGCAGCTCTTCTAGCGTTACCTACAATGAGCAGTTCTTC. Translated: CASSSSSVTYNEQFF. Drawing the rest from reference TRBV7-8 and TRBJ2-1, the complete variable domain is GAGVSQSPRYKVAKRGQDVALRCDPISGHVSLFWYQQALGQGPEFLTYFQNEAQLDKSGLPSDRFFAERPEGSVSTLKIQRTQQEDSAVYLCASSSSSVTYNEQFFGPGTRLTVL.

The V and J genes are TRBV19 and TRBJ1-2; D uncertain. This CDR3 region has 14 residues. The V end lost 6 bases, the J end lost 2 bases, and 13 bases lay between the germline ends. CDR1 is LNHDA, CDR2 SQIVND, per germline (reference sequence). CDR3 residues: CASSFSGSNYGYTF. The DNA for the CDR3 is TGTGCCAGTAGCTTCTCCGGGAGCAACTATGGCTACACCTTC.

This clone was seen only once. The CDR3 region is CASSVGSGGNEQFF. The CDR3 DNA is TGTGCCAGCAGCGTAGGTTCTGGAGGCAATGAGCAGTTCTTC. The rearrangement links TRBV5-4 to TRBJ2-1; the D gene is possibly TRBD2 (5 bases). V was trimmed by 4 bases and J by 6 bases, leaving 14 bases between them. Germline CDR1 and CDR2: SGHNT and YYREEE (reference sequence). The CDR3 length is 14 residues.

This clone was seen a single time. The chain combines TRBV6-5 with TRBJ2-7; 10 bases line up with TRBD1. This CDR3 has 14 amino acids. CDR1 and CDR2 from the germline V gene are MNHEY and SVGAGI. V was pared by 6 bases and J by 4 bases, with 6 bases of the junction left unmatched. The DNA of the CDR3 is TGTGCCAGCAGCAAGGGACAGGGGCTATACGAGCAGTACTTC. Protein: CASSKGQGLYEQYF.

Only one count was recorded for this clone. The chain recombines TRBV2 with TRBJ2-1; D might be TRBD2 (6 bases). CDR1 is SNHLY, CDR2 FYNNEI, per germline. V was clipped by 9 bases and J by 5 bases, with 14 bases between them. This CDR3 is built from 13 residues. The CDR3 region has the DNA TGTGCCAGTTGCGCCGGGACTGACAATGAGCAGTTCTTC. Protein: CASCAGTDNEQFF.

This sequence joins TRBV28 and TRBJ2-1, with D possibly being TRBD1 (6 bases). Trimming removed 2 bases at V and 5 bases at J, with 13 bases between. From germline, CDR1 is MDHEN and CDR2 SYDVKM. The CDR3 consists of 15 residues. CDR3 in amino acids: CASSLRGSRHNEQFF. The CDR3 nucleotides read TGTGCCAGCAGTTTAAGGGGGAGTAGGCACAATGAGCAGTTCTTC.

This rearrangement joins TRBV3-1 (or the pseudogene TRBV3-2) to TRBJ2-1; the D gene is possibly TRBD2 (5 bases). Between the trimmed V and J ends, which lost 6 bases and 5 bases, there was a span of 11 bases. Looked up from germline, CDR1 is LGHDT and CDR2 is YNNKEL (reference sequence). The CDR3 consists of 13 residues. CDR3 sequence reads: CASSNTRNNEQFF. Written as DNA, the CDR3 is TGTGCCAGCAGTAATACTAGGAACAATGAGCAGTTCTTC.

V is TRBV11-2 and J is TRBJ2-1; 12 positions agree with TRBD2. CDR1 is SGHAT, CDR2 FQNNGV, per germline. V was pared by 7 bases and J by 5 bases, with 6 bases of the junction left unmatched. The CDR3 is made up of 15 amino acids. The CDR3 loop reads CASNRLAGVHNEQFF. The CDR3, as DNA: TGTGCCAGCAACAGACTAGCGGGAGTCCACAATGAGCAGTTCTTC.

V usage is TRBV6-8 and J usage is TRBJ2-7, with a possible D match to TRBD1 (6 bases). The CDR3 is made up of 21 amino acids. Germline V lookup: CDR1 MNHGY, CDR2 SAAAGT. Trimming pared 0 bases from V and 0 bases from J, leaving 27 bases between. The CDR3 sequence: CASSYSLSPIRLDSPSYEQYF. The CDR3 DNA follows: TGTGCCAGCAGTTACTCCCTCAGTCCTATTAGGCTGGACAGCCCCTCCTACGAGCAGTACTTC.

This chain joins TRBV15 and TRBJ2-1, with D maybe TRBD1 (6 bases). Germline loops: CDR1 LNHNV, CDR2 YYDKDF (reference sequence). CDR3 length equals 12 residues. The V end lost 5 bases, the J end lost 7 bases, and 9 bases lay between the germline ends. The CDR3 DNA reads TGTGCCACCAGCCCGCAGGGGAATGAGCAGTTCTTC. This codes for CATSPQGNEQFF.

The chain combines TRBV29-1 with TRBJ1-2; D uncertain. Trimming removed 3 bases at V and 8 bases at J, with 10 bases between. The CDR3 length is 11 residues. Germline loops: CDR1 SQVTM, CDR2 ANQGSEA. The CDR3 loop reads CSVDWQAGYTF. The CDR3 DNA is TGCAGCGTTGATTGGCAGGCAGGCTACACCTTC.

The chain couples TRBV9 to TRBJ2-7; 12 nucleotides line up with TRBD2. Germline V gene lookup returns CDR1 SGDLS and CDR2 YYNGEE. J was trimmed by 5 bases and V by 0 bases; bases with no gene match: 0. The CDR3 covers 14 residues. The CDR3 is CASSVGLAGDEQYF. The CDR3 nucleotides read TGTGCCAGCAGCGTAGGACTAGCGGGAGACGAGCAGTACTTC.

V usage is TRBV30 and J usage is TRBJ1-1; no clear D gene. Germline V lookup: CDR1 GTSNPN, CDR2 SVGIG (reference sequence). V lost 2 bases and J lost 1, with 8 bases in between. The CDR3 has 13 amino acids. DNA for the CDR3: TGTGCCTGGAGTCAACGTAGGAACACTGAAGCTTTCTTT. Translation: CAWSQRRNTEAFF.

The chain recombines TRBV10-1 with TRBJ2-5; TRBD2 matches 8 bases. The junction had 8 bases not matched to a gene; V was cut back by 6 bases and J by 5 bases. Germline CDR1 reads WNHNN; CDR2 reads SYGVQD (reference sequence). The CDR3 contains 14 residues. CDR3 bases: TGCGCCAGCAGGGGGACTAGGGAGGGGGAGACCCAGTACTTC. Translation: CASRGTREGETQYF.

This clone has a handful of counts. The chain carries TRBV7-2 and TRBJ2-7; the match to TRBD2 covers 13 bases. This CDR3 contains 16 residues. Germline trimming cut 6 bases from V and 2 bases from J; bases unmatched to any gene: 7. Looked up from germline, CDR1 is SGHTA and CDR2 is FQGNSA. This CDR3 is CASSQGLAGVAYEQYF. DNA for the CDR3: TGTGCCAGCAGTCAAGGACTAGCGGGAGTGGCCTACGAGCAGTACTTC. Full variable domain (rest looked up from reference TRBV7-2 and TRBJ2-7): GAGVSQSPSNKVTEKGKDVELRCDPISGHTALYWYRQSLGQGLEFLIYFQGNSAPDKSGLPSDRFSAERTGGSVSTLTIQRTQQEDSAVYLCASSQGLAGVAYEQYFGPGTRLTVT.

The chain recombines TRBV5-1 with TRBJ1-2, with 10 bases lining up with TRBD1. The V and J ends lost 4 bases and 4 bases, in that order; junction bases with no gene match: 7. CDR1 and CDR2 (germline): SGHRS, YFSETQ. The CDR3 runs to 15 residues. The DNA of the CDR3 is TGCGCCAGCAGCGACGGACAGGGGGTCCTCTATGGCTACACCTTC. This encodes CASSDGQGVLYGYTF.

The CDR3 region is CASTKDGLAGGTDNEQFF. The CDR3 coding sequence is TGTGCCAGCACAAAGGACGGGCTAGCGGGAGGAACTGACAATGAGCAGTTCTTC. This chain joins TRBV19 and TRBJ2-1; 11 bases match TRBD2. The J segment lost 5 bases and the V segment lost 9 bases, leaving 18 bases of the junction unmatched. This CDR3 is 18 amino acids long. From germline, CDR1 is LNHDA and CDR2 SQIVND (reference sequence).

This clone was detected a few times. DNA of the CDR3: TGTGCCAGTAGTCAAAGGGCCGGGATCTACACTGAAGCTTTCTTT. This sequence encodes CASSQRAGIYTEAFF. The genes are TRBV19 and TRBJ1-1, with D unclear. CDR3 length equals 15 residues. V was pared by 5 bases and J by 3 bases, with 16 bases between. From germline, CDR1 is LNHDA and CDR2 SQIVND (reference sequence).

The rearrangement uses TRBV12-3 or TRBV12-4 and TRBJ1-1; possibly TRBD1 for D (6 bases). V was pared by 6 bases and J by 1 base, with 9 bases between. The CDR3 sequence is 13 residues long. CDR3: CASRRTENTEAFF. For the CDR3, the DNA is TGTGCCAGCAGGAGGACAGAGAACACTGAAGCTTTCTTT.

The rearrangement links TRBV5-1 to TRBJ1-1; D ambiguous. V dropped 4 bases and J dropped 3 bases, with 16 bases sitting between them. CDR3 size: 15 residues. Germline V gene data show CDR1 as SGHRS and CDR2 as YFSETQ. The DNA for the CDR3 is TGCGCCAGCAGCCCTACAAGCCGCCAGGACACTGAAGCTTTCTTT. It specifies CASSPTSRQDTEAFF.